Described below is a single T cell receptor beta chain sequence and its context. Its antigen remains unidentified. These data come from a study of cytomegalovirus exposure and HLA in healthy donors. Study results and limitations: Follow-up analysis later connected one missense variant in DCLRE1C with trimming of TCR beta V- and J-genes.

Primers: 60 Vbeta forward and 13 Jbeta reverse. Measured with immunoSEQ multiplex PCR; TCRdb has only the in-frame clones, and not every one. This table lists roughly 100,000 clones. Germline lookup yields CDR1 LNHDA and CDR2 SQIVND (reference sequence). This CDR3 comprises 15 residues. Trimming at V came to 6 bases and at J to 9 bases, leaving 11 bases not matched to a gene. The clonotype comes from a man aged 35 to 55 in good health and CMV-seronegative. The chain couples TRBV19 to TRBJ1-5; 10 bases agree with TRBD1. The sequenced material came from PBMCs. CDR3 loop: CASRSDRGVFGPQHF. CDR3 coding DNA: TGTGCCAGTAGGTCGGACAGGGGGGTTTTTGGGCCCCAGCATTTT.